The present entry profiles one TCR beta chain with its context. This sample was included in a study of T-cell reconstitution after alpha-beta-depleted transplantation in children. Unique molecular identifiers tagged the TCRbeta library. From the PCR reads, TCRdb called clonotypes with MiXCR, one entry per CDR3 protein. The sample contains around 200,000 distinct CDR3 sequences, 8% to 10% of which appear only once. The V end lost 0 bases, the J end lost 6 bases, and 16 bases lay between the germline ends. CDR3 length: 15 residues. The germline V gene encodes CDR1 SGHRS and CDR2 YFSETQ. Sequenced material: PBMCs from the stem cell graft donor, taken from the stem cell graft. The origin of this receptor is a human donor who donated a stem cell graft to a child with acute lymphoblastic leukemia. The V gene is TRBV5-1, the J gene TRBJ2-7; weak D call: TRBD1 (7 bases). CDR3 in DNA: TGCGCCAGCAGCTTGGGCGGGGACAGTATCCTCGAGCAGTACTTC. Translated: CASSLGGDSILEQYF.